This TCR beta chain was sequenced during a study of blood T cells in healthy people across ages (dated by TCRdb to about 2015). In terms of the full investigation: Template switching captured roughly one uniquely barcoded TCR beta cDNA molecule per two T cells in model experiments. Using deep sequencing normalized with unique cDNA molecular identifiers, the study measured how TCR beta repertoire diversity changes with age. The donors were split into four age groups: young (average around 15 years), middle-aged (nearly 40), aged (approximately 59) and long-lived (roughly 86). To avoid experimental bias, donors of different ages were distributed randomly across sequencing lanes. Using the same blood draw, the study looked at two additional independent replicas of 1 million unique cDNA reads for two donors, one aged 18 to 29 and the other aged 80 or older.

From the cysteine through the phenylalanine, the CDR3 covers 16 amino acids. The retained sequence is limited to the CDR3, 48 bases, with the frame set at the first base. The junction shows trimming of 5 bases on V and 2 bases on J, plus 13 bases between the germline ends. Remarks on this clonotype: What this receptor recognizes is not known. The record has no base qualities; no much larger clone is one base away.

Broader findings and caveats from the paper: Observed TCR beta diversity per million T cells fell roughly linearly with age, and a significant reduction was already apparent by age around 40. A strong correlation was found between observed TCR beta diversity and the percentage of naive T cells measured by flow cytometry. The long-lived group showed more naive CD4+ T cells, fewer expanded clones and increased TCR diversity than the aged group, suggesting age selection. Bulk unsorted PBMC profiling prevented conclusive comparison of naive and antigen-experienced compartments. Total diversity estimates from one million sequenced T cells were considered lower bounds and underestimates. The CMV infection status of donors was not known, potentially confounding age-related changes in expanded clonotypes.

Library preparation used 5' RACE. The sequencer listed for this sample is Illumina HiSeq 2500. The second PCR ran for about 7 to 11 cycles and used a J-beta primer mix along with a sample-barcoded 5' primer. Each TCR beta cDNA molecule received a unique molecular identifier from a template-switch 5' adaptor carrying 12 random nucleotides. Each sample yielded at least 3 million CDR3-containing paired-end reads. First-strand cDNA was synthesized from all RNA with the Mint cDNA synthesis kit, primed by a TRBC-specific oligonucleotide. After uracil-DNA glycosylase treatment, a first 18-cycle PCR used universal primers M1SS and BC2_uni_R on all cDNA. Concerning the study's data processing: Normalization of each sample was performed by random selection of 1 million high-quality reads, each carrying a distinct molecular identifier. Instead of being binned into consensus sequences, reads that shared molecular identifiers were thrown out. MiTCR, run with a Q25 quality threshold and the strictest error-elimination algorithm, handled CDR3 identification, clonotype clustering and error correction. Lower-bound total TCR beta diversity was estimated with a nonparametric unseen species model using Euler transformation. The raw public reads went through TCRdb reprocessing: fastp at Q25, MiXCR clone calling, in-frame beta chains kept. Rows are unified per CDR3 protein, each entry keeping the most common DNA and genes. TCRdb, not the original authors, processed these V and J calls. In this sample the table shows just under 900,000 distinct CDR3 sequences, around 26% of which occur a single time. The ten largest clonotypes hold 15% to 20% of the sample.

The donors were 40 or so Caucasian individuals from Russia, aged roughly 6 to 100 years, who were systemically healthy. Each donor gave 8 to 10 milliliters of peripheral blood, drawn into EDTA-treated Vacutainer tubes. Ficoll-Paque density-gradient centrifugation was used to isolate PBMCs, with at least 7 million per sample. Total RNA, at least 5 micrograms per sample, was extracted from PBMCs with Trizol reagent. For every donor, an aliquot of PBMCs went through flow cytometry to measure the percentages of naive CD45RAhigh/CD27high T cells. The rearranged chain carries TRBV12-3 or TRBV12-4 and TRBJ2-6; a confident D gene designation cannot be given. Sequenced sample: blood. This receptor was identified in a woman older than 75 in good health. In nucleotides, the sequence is TGTGCCAGCAGTAGACAAGGTCCCACTGGGGCCAACGTCCTGACTTTC. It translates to CASSRQGPTGANVLTF.